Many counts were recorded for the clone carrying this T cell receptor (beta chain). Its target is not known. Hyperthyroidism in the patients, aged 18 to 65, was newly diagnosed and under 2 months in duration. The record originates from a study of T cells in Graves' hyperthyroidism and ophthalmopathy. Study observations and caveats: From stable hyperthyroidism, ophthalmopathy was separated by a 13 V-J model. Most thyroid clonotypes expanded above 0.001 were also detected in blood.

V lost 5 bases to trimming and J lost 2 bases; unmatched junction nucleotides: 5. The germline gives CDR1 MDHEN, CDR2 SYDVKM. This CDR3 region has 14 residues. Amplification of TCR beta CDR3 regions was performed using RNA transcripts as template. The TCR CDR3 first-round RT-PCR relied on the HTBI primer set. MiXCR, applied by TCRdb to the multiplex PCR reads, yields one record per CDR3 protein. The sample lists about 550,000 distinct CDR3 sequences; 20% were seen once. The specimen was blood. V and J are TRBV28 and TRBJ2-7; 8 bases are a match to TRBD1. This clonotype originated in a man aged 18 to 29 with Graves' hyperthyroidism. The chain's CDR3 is CASSDRGATYEQYF. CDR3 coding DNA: TGTGCCAGCAGTGACAGGGGTGCTACCTACGAGCAGTACTTC.